This T cell receptor (beta chain) was observed in a study of T cells in Graves' hyperthyroidism and ophthalmopathy. Amplification targeted TCR beta CDR3 regions from RNA transcripts. RT-PCR in the first round (using the HTBI primer set) targeted the TCR CDR3. Using its own MiXCR run on the multiplex PCR reads, TCRdb lists one record per CDR3 protein. The sample lists 250,000 to 300,000 distinct CDR3 sequences; 13% to 15% were seen once. Only a few counts were recorded for this clonotype. CDR1 is MNHNS, CDR2 SASEGT, per germline. Between the trimmed V and J ends, which lost 2 bases and 0 bases, there was a span of 11 bases. The CDR3 extends over 17 amino acids.

What was sequenced was blood. The clonotype comes from a woman aged 35 to 49 with Graves' hyperthyroidism that later progressed to Graves' ophthalmopathy. The genes are TRBV6-1 and TRBJ2-6, with D possibly matching TRBD2 (5 bases). The chain's CDR3 is CASSEPLGASGANVLTF. The DNA for the CDR3 is TGTGCCAGCAGTGAACCCTTGGGAGCCTCTGGGGCCAACGTCCTGACTTTC.